The 32 T cell receptor beta chains reported below all come from one sample, sequenced in a study of cytomegalovirus exposure and HLA in healthy donors. The PCR employed 60 Vbeta primers together with 13 Jbeta primers. TCRdb keeps only in-frame clones here, not all; method: immunoSEQ multiplex PCR. The sample holds some 44,000 clones. Source material: PBMCs. The receptors originated from a woman between 25 and 40 years old in good health and CMV-seronegative.

In nucleotides, the CDR3 is TGTGCCAGCAGCTCCGGGGGAAGTGAGCAGTTCTTC. Its protein is CASSSGGSEQFF. V is TRBV7-9 and J is TRBJ2-1, with D perhaps TRBD2 (6 bases). The CDR3 length is 12 residues. Trimming stripped 4 bases from V and 9 bases from J, with 10 bases between. Germline V gene data show CDR1 as SEHNR and CDR2 as FQNEAQ (reference sequence).

The DNA for the CDR3 is TGTGCCAGCAGTTACGTCGGACTATCCGCCGACGAGCAGTACTTC. As protein: CASSYVGLSADEQYF. This chain connects TRBV6-5 to TRBJ2-7; TRBD2 is a possible D gene (6 bases). Between the trimmed V and J ends, which lost 2 bases and 5 bases, there was a span of 16 bases. This CDR3 is 15 amino acids long. Germline V gene sequence: CDR1 MNHEY, CDR2 SVGAGI.

This chain joins TRBV30 and TRBJ2-3; 10 positions match TRBD1. CDR1 is GTSNPN, CDR2 SVGIG, per germline (reference sequence). The CDR3 contains 17 residues. J gave up 2 bases and V 2 bases, and 10 bases lay outside the gene matches. CDR3 coding DNA: TGTGCCTGGAGTTCCTCCGGGGACAGGGGTTTCACAGATACGCAGTATTTT. This sequence encodes CAWSSSGDRGFTDTQYF.

V is TRBV12-5 and J is TRBJ2-2; no clear D gene. The germline V gene encodes CDR1 LGHNT and CDR2 FRNRAP. V shed 1 base and J shed 8 bases, with 8 bases lying between them. The CDR3 spans 13 residues. The CDR3 region is CASGLGNGGELFF. In nucleotides, the CDR3 is TGTGCTAGTGGTTTGGGCAACGGGGGGGAGCTGTTTTTT.

The chain links TRBV7-3 to TRBJ2-1; 9 bases line up with TRBD1. The CDR3 is 15 amino acids. With V trimmed by 3 bases and J by 6 bases, 6 bases remained unmatched. Germline V CDR1 and CDR2: SGHTA, FQGTGA. The CDR3 DNA is TGTGCCAGCAGCTTTGGGACAGGGTCGTTCAATGAGCAGTTCTTC. Protein: CASSFGTGSFNEQFF.

This chain uses TRBV6-5 with TRBJ1-2, with D maybe TRBD1 (6 bases). This CDR3 is built from 15 residues. Germline V gene sequence: CDR1 MNHEY, CDR2 SVGAGI. V gave up 0 bases and J gave up 8 bases, with 16 bases separating them. CDR3: CASSYSVRGAFGYTF. In nucleotides, the CDR3 is TGTGCCAGCAGTTACTCGGTCAGGGGTGCGTTCGGCTACACCTTC.

The rearrangement uses TRBV19 and TRBJ2-2; possible D gene TRBD1, 5 bases. Germline CDR1 is LNHDA and CDR2 is SQIVND (reference sequence). This CDR3 is built from 14 residues. Trimming took off 6 bases at V and 4 bases at J, with 12 bases between the two ends. CDR3 loop: CASRSGRTTGELFF. The DNA for the CDR3 is TGTGCCAGTAGGTCAGGGCGCACCACCGGGGAGCTGTTTTTT.

The gene calls are TRBV30 and TRBJ1-3; the match to TRBD1 covers 10 bases. The CDR3 is 15 amino acids. The germline CDR1 and CDR2 sequences are GTSNPN and SVGIG (reference sequence). The junction had 6 bases not matched to a gene; V was cut back by 2 bases and J by 5 bases. The CDR3 sequence: CAWSSGTGVRNTIYF. The CDR3 DNA reads TGTGCCTGGAGTTCCGGGACAGGGGTGAGAAACACCATATATTTT.

The V call is TRBV4-1, the J call TRBJ2-3, with 13 bases aligning to TRBD2. Trimming removed 1 base from V and 3 bases from J; junction bases left unmatched: 4. There are 17 residues in the CDR3. CDR1 and CDR2 from the germline V gene are MGHRA and YSYEKL. The CDR3 here is CASSQATTSGRTDTQYF. The CDR3, as DNA: TGCGCCAGCAGCCAAGCGACGACTAGCGGGAGGACAGATACGCAGTATTTT.

The rearrangement joins TRBV9 to TRBJ2-3; D remains unclear. The CDR3 is made up of 14 amino acids. The germline gives CDR1 SGDLS, CDR2 YYNGEE. Trimming shortened V by 4 bases and J by 1 base, and 10 bases separated the two germline ends. CDR3 nucleotide sequence: TGTGCCAGCAGCAGCCTCCGGGGCACAGATACGCAGTATTTT. Translation gives CASSSLRGTDTQYF.

J is TRBJ1-5 and V is TRBV30; D gene unclear. The CDR3 is 13 amino acids. Germline values: CDR1 GTSNPN, CDR2 SVGIG (reference sequence). The V end lost 3 bases, the J end lost 7 bases, and 13 bases lay between the germline ends. The CDR3 reads CAWRPPAGQPQHF. The CDR3 DNA reads TGTGCCTGGAGACCCCCAGCCGGGCAGCCCCAGCATTTT.

J is TRBJ2-5 and V is TRBV7-2; D not resolved. This CDR3 is 13 amino acids long. Germline CDR1 is SGHTA and CDR2 is FQGNSA. Trimming cost V 5 bases and J 2 bases, with 9 bases left between them. The CDR3 protein is CASSPGHQETQYF. Written as DNA, the CDR3 is TGTGCCAGCAGCCCGGGTCATCAAGAGACCCAGTACTTC.

This chain links TRBV7-8 with TRBJ1-1; 7 bases fit TRBD1. The junction had 8 bases not matched to a gene; V was cut back by 6 bases and J by 4 bases. In germline, CDR1 is SGHVS, CDR2 FQNEAQ. The CDR3 contains 14 residues. CDR3 sequence: CASRQGQATTEAFF. CDR3 DNA: TGTGCCAGCAGACAAGGACAGGCAACCACTGAAGCTTTCTTT. The full variable domain, in which reference TRBV7-8 and TRBJ1-1 provide the parts outside the CDR3, is GAGVSQSPRYKVAKRGQDVALRCDPISGHVSLFWYQQALGQGPEFLTYFQNEAQLDKSGLPSDRFFAERPEGSVSTLKIQRTQQEDSAVYLCASRQGQATTEAFFGQGTRLTVV.

The chain has TRBV28 and TRBJ1-2; 7 nucleotides match TRBD1. The V gene end was trimmed by 5 bases and the J gene end by 4 bases; junction bases not matched to a gene: 4. The CDR3 is made up of 13 amino acids. Per the germline V gene, CDR1 is MDHEN and CDR2 is SYDVKM. This CDR3 reads CASSANRGYGYTF. Written as DNA, the CDR3 is TGTGCCAGCAGTGCAAACAGGGGCTATGGCTACACCTTC.

The genes are TRBV7-2 and TRBJ2-1; TRBD2 matches 10 bases. The V gene's germline CDR1 is SGHTA and CDR2 FQGNSA. Trimming cost V 5 bases and J 4 bases; bases outside gene matches: 5. The CDR3 loop spans 15 amino acids. CDR3 nucleotides: TGTGCCAGCAGCCGGAGCGGGAGGGGGTACAATGAGCAGTTCTTC. It is translated as CASSRSGRGYNEQFF.

The gene calls are TRBV4-1 and TRBJ2-1; possible D gene TRBD2, 6 bases. V gave up 1 base and J gave up 7 bases, with 26 bases separating them. Germline V CDR1 and CDR2: MGHRA, YSYEKL. The CDR3 spans 19 residues. This CDR3 is CASSQGPKGRGTRSNEQFF. The CDR3 nucleotides are TGCGCCAGCAGCCAAGGCCCCAAAGGGCGGGGTACACGTTCGAATGAGCAGTTCTTC.

The chain is built from TRBV29-1 and TRBJ1-1; 11 nucleotides agree with TRBD1. The V gene end was trimmed by 6 bases and the J gene end by 4 bases; junction bases not matched to a gene: 10. The CDR3 sequence is 15 residues long. Germline loops: CDR1 SQVTM, CDR2 ANQGSEA. DNA of the CDR3: TGCAGCGTATCTTATAGGGGGACAGGGGGCACTGAAGCTTTCTTT. Protein: CSVSYRGTGGTEAFF.

This chain joins TRBV4-2 and TRBJ2-7; 7 positions agree with TRBD2. This CDR3 has 16 amino acids. The germline gives CDR1 LGHNA, CDR2 YNFKEQ. V dropped 0 bases and J dropped 3; count of bases not matched to a gene: 8. The CDR3 protein is CASSQDRTGGVYEQYF. DNA for the CDR3: TGTGCCAGCAGCCAAGATCGTACGGGAGGTGTCTACGAGCAGTACTTC.

The V and J genes are TRBV14 and TRBJ2-5; 10 bases line up with TRBD2. CDR3 length equals 17 residues. In germline, CDR1 is SGHDN, CDR2 FVKESK. J was trimmed by 2 bases and V by 1 base; bases with no gene match: 7. The CDR3 DNA follows: TGTGCCAGCAGCCAAGGCACTAGCGGGAATATACAAGAGACCCAGTACTTC. Translated, it gives CASSQGTSGNIQETQYF.

The chain carries TRBV6-4 and TRBJ2-7, with D unclear. The CDR3 is 15 amino acids. CDR1 MRHNA and CDR2 SNTAGT come from the germline V gene. V was trimmed by 2 bases and J by 1 base, leaving 12 bases between them. The chain's CDR3 is CASSDGHFISYEQYF. CDR3 sequence (DNA): TGTGCCAGCAGTGACGGGCATTTTATTTCCTACGAGCAGTACTTC.

CDR3 region: CSVEEPQTGSYEQYF. CDR3 nucleotide sequence: TGCAGCGTTGAAGAGCCCCAGACGGGTTCCTACGAGCAGTACTTC. The chain recombines TRBV29-1 with TRBJ2-7; unclear D gene. Germline V gene sequence: CDR1 SQVTM, CDR2 ANQGSEA. The CDR3 length is 15 residues. V gave up 0 bases and J gave up 1 base, with 13 bases separating them.

This chain uses TRBV5-4 with TRBJ2-7; TRBD2 agrees at 9 bases. Trimming removed 3 bases from V and 7 bases from J; junction bases left unmatched: 5. Germline-derived CDR1 and CDR2 are SGHNT and YYREEE (reference sequence). The CDR3 consists of 13 residues. The CDR3 bases are TGTGCCAGCAGCTGGGGGAGCGGGAGGGAGCAGTACTTC. It is translated as CASSWGSGREQYF. The full variable domain, rest sourced from reference TRBV5-4 and TRBJ2-7, is ETGVTQSPTHLIKTRGQQVTLRCSSQSGHNTVSWYQQALGQGPQFIFQYYREEENGRGNFPPRFSGLQFPNYSSELNVNALELDDSALYLCASSWGSGREQYFGPGTRLTVT.

The chain joins TRBV30 to TRBJ2-7, with D unclear. Trimming took 3 bases from V and 2 from J, leaving 11 bases between them. CDR1 is GTSNPN and CDR2 is SVGIG in the germline V gene (reference sequence). The CDR3 is made up of 13 amino acids. In nucleotides, the CDR3 is TGTGCCTGGAGGAGCCCAAGCGCCTACGAGCAGTACTTC. It translates to CAWRSPSAYEQYF. Drawing the rest from reference TRBV30 and TRBJ2-7, the complete variable domain is SQTIHQWPATLVQPVGSPLSLECTVEGTSNPNLYWYRQAAGRGLQLLFYSVGIGQISSEVPQNLSASRPQDRQFILSSKKLLLSDSGFYLCAWRSPSAYEQYFGPGTRLTVT.

J is TRBJ2-3 and V is TRBV18; TRBD2 agrees at 10 bases. CDR3 length: 14 residues. With 8 bases clipped from V and 5 bases from J, the junction kept 7 bases outside the gene matches. The germline gives CDR1 KGHSH, CDR2 LQKENI. CDR3 nucleotide sequence: TGTGCCAGCACGCTAGCGGGAGTACAAGATACGCAGTATTTT. Protein sequence: CASTLAGVQDTQYF.

As for this clone: The junction departs from germline at one end; a sequencing error may be responsible. The chain joins TRBV30 to TRBJ1-1; 7 bases fit TRBD1. This CDR3 spans 13 amino acids. Germline V CDR1 and CDR2: GTSNPN, SVGIG (reference sequence). In nucleotides, the CDR3 is TGTGCCTGGACCCCAGGGGGGAGGACTGAAGATTTCTTT. This gives the protein CAWTPGGRTEDFF.

This rearrangement joins TRBV14 to TRBJ1-5, with D possibly TRBD1 on 5 matching bases. The CDR3 is 13 amino acids. Trimming left V 1 base short and J 4 bases short, with 5 bases between. The V gene's germline CDR1 is SGHDN and CDR2 FVKESK. The CDR3 loop reads CASSQGQNQPQHF. Here the CDR3 DNA reads TGTGCCAGCAGCCAAGGACAGAATCAGCCCCAGCATTTT.

The V gene is TRBV9, the J gene TRBJ2-5, with TRBD2 matching over 12 bases. Unmatched junction bases numbered 6, after V lost 2 bases and J lost 4 bases. This CDR3 is built from 16 residues. Germline V gives CDR1 SGDLS, CDR2 YYNGEE. As DNA, the CDR3 is TGTGCCAGCAGCGTGGGGACTAGCGGGTTTCGAGAGACCCAGTACTTC. This encodes CASSVGTSGFRETQYF.

The rearrangement uses TRBV28 and TRBJ1-3; the D is unclear. Germline-derived CDR1 and CDR2 are MDHEN and SYDVKM. The CDR3 length is 14 residues. The V gene lost 6 bases and the J gene lost 4 bases, with 13 bases spanning the gap. CDR3 sequence (DNA): TGTGCCAGCAGAGAGGGCCTGTCCGGAAACACCATATATTTT. It codes for CASREGLSGNTIYF.

This CDR3 reads CATRQGSYNEQFF. CDR3 in DNA: TGTGCCACCAGACAGGGCTCCTACAATGAGCAGTTCTTC. V gene TRBV28 combines with J gene TRBJ2-1; TRBD1 agrees at 7 bases. The CDR3 extends over 13 amino acids. The V gene's germline CDR1 is MDHEN and CDR2 SYDVKM. Trimming at V came to 10 bases and at J to 0 bases, leaving 3 bases not matched to a gene.

The rearrangement uses TRBV28 and TRBJ2-3; D possibly corresponds to TRBD1 (5 bases). Per the germline V gene, CDR1 is MDHEN and CDR2 is SYDVKM. The CDR3 loop spans 12 amino acids. The DNA of the CDR3 is TGTGCGGTGCAGGGTAGCACAGATACGCAGTATTTT. Translating it yields CAVQGSTDTQYF. The full variable domain, completed using reference TRBV28 and TRBJ2-3, is DVKVTQSSRYLVKRTGEKVFLECVQDMDHENMFWYRQDPGLGLRLIYFSYDVKMKEKGDIPEGYSVSREKKERFSLILESASTNQTSMYLCAVQGSTDTQYFGPGTRLTVL.

The J gene is TRBJ2-5, the V gene TRBV7-8; 8 nucleotides align to TRBD2. V dropped 5 bases and J dropped 1; count of bases not matched to a gene: 3. CDR3 length: 14 residues. Per germline, CDR1 SGHVS and CDR2 FQNEAQ. The DNA of the CDR3 is TGTGCCAGCAGCCCCCGGGAGGGCCAAGAGACCCAGTACTTC. Protein: CASSPREGQETQYF.

This chain connects TRBV30 to TRBJ2-7, with a possible D match to TRBD2 (5 bases). Trimming pared 5 bases from V and 4 bases from J, leaving 9 bases between. Germline-derived CDR1 and CDR2 are GTSNPN and SVGIG (reference sequence). This CDR3 has 11 amino acids. The CDR3 loop is CAWSLAYEQYF. DNA for the CDR3: TGTGCCTGGTCTCTAGCTTACGAGCAGTACTTC.